This T cell receptor beta chain is drawn from a study of shared clonotypes between healthy human individuals. Study results and limitations: Non-shared clonotypes showed lower generation probabilities than clonotypes common to all four donors.

The CDR3 consists of 16 residues. Deletions cut 7 bases from V and 2 bases from J, with 20 bases between. The germline V gene encodes CDR1 SGHAT and CDR2 FQNNGV. About this clone itself: Its cognate antigen is unknown.

Assay used: immunoSEQ multiplex PCR; TCRdb lists only in-frame clones, some missing. The sample lists approximately 590,000 clones, about 95% occurring once. Selected positively for CCR7 and CD45RO-negative, naive CD8 cells excluded terminally differentiated effector memory CD45RA+ cells. This clonotype was obtained from a woman aged 25 to 39 in good health. The sequencing sample was made of naive CD8+ T cells sorted from blood. The V call is TRBV11-2, the J call TRBJ2-5; TRBD2 might be the D (6 bases). The CDR3 here is CASTFFYSGEQETQYF. CDR3 coding DNA: TGTGCCAGCACCTTCTTTTATAGCGGAGAACAAGAGACCCAGTACTTC.